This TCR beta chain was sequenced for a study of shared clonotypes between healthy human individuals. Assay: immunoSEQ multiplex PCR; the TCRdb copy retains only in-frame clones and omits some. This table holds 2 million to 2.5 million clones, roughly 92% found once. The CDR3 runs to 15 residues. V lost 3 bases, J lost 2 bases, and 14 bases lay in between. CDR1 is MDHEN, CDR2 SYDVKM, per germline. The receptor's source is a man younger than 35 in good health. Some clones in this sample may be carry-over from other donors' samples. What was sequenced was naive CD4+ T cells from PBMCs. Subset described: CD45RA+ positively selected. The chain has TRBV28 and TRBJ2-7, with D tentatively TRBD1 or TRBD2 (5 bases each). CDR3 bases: TGTGCCAGCAGTTTTGTAATGGGACCAACCTACGAGCAGTACTTC. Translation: CASSFVMGPTYEQYF. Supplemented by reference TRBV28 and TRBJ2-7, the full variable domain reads DVKVTQSSRYLVKRTGEKVFLECVQDMDHENMFWYRQDPGLGLRLIYFSYDVKMKEKGDIPEGYSVSREKKERFSLILESASTNQTSMYLCASSFVMGPTYEQYFGPGTRLTVT.